The 15 T cell receptor beta chains listed next were all sequenced from one sample in a study of identical twins. Using its own MiXCR run on the 5' RACE reads, TCRdb lists one record per CDR3 protein. The table lists 200,000 to 250,000 distinct CDR3 sequences, more than 6.5% of them singletons. This sample was shared with a second study, whose subject was yellow fever vaccine responses in identical twins.

Input material: memory (CD45RO+) T cells sorted from blood. The source of these receptors is a woman younger than 35 in good health.

The rearrangement links TRBV11-3 to TRBJ2-1, with D perhaps assigned TRBD1 or TRBD2 (5 bases each). Germline V gives CDR1 SGHNT, CDR2 YENEEA. The CDR3 totals 14 residues. V lost 5 bases and J 3 bases, leaving 11 bases between the germline ends. The DNA of the CDR3 is TGTGCCAGCAGCCCGGGACGGGACTACAATGAGCAGTTCTTC. This codes for CASSPGRDYNEQFF.

This clonotype was counted at least ten times. The rearrangement uses TRBV7-2 and TRBJ2-7, with 8 bases lining up with TRBD1. This CDR3 has 14 amino acids. Germline V gene sequence: CDR1 SGHTA, CDR2 FQGNSA. J was trimmed by 5 bases and V by 4 bases; bases with no gene match: 7. CDR3 coding DNA: TGTGCCAGCAGCTATCGGACAGGGCCCAACGAGCAGTACTTC. Its translation is CASSYRTGPNEQYF.

This clonotype was counted ten times or more. The chain joins TRBV7-2 to TRBJ2-4; D is perhaps TRBD1 (7 bases). The CDR3 is made up of 15 amino acids. CDR1 is SGHTA and CDR2 is FQGNSA in the germline V gene. V lost 2 bases and J lost 9, with 17 bases in between. The CDR3 sequence is CASSLTGDSRSIQYF. The CDR3 region has the DNA TGTGCCAGCAGCTTAACAGGGGACTCAAGGAGCATTCAGTACTTC.

This clonotype was seen a few times. This chain uses TRBV2 with TRBJ2-3; 8 bases are a match to TRBD2. V lost 5 bases, J lost 5 bases, and 9 bases stayed unmatched. The germline CDR1 and CDR2 sequences are SNHLY and FYNNEI. This CDR3 is 15 amino acids long. CDR3 DNA: TGTGCCAGCAGTTTGACTAGCCGGGGGGGAGATACGCAGTATTTT. This gives the protein CASSLTSRGGDTQYF.

This clonotype came up many times. This rearrangement joins TRBV18 to TRBJ2-2, with D unresolved. The CDR3 is made up of 14 amino acids. Germline V CDR1 and CDR2: KGHSH, LQKENI. Trimming left V 6 bases short and J 0 bases short, with 8 bases between. CDR3 nucleotide sequence: TGTGCCAGCTCTGAGATTTCGAACACCGGGGAGCTGTTTTTT. Residues: CASSEISNTGELFF.

This clonotype has more than one count but fewer than ten. The genes are TRBV6-4 and TRBJ2-3; 7 bases match TRBD2. Germline V gene lookup returns CDR1 MRHNA and CDR2 SNTAGT. The CDR3 loop spans 15 amino acids. The junction had 3 bases not matched to a gene; V was cut back by 3 bases and J by 0 bases. The CDR3 here is CASSEMGGSTDTQYF. CDR3 nucleotide sequence: TGTGCCAGCAGTGAAATGGGGGGGAGCACAGATACGCAGTATTTT.

This clonotype was found many times. The chain links TRBV29-1 to TRBJ2-1; D gene uncertain. This CDR3 region has 11 residues. The germline CDR1 and CDR2 sequences are SQVTM and ANQGSEA. Trimming shortened V by 4 bases and J by 3 bases, and 4 bases separated the two germline ends. Here the CDR3 DNA reads TGCAGCGTTGGAAACTACAATGAGCAGTTCTTC. Translated, it gives CSVGNYNEQFF.

The sample holds many counts of this clonotype. The genes are TRBV20-1 and TRBJ1-2; D is unresolved. Trimming left V 6 bases short and J 5 bases short, with 13 bases between. This CDR3 region has 12 residues. Per the germline V gene, CDR1 is DFQATT and CDR2 is SNEGSKA (reference sequence). The CDR3 DNA is TGCAGTGCCGGAGACGGTACTTATGGCTACACCTTC. Its protein product is CSAGDGTYGYTF.

This clonotype was seen only a few times. The rearrangement uses TRBV24-1 and TRBJ2-7; the D is unclear. The length of the CDR3 is 17 residues. V was pared by 6 bases and J by 0 bases, with 20 bases between. From germline, CDR1 is KGHDR and CDR2 SFDVKD. The CDR3 region is CATSPLSCPKSSYEQYF. Here the CDR3 DNA reads TGTGCCACCAGTCCCCTTTCTTGCCCTAAAAGCTCCTACGAGCAGTACTTC.

The rearrangement uses TRBV7-9 and TRBJ2-1; 7 bases line up with TRBD2. The germline CDR1 and CDR2 sequences are SEHNR and FQNEAQ (reference sequence). V shed 5 bases, J shed 2 bases, and the junction held 3 bases outside the gene matches. The CDR3 covers 14 residues. The CDR3 protein is CASSPGLAYNEQFF. The CDR3 region has the DNA TGTGCCAGCAGCCCCGGACTAGCCTACAATGAGCAGTTCTTC.

This clonotype was observed a few times. The chain recombines TRBV7-6 with TRBJ1-6; no clear D gene. V lost 3 bases to trimming and J lost 14 bases, with 11 bases between them. Germline CDR1 reads SGHVS; CDR2 reads FNYEAQ. CDR3 length: 12 amino acids. CDR3 protein: CASSLPLRALHF. The CDR3 nucleotides are TGTGCCAGCAGCTTGCCTTTAAGGGCCCTCCACTTT.

V and J are TRBV7-3 and TRBJ2-1; tentatively, D is TRBD2 (6 bases). CDR3 length equals 15 residues. V was pared by 3 bases and J by 4 bases, with 13 bases between. Germline CDR1 and CDR2: SGHTA and FQGTGA. The CDR3 DNA reads TGTGCCAGCAGCTTTGCCGGGACTTCGTACAATGAGCAGTTCTTC. This translates into CASSFAGTSYNEQFF.

This clonotype has at least ten counts. The V and J genes are TRBV24-1 and TRBJ2-2; D not certain. CDR3 length: 13 residues. Trimming stripped 3 bases from V and 1 base from J, with 2 bases between. Germline loops: CDR1 KGHDR, CDR2 SFDVKD. CDR3 amino acids: CATSDRNTGELFF. In DNA, the CDR3 is TGTGCCACCAGTGATAGGAACACCGGGGAGCTGTTTTTT.

Concerning this clonotype: The conserved phenylalanine or tryptophan is not found at the CDR3 terminus, so this likely reflects a read error. The chain links TRBV3-1 to TRBJ2-5; 9 bases agree with TRBD1. This CDR3 spans 16 amino acids. J lost 2 bases, V lost 0 bases, and 4 bases had no gene match. Germline CDR1 reads LGHDT; CDR2 reads YNNKEL (reference sequence). The CDR3 protein is CASSQDFGTGQETQYI. The DNA of the CDR3 is TGTGCCAGCAGCCAAGATTTTGGGACAGGGCAAGAGACCCAGTACATC.

This clonotype appeared many times. V gene TRBV20-1 combines with J gene TRBJ2-3; 14 nucleotides align to TRBD2. This CDR3 spans 16 amino acids. V dropped 6 bases and J dropped 4; count of bases not matched to a gene: 9. Germline CDR1 reads DFQATT; CDR2 reads SNEGSKA (reference sequence). The chain's CDR3 is CSALRLAGGPADTQYF. CDR3 bases: TGCAGTGCCCTGCGACTAGCGGGGGGGCCCGCAGATACGCAGTATTTT.